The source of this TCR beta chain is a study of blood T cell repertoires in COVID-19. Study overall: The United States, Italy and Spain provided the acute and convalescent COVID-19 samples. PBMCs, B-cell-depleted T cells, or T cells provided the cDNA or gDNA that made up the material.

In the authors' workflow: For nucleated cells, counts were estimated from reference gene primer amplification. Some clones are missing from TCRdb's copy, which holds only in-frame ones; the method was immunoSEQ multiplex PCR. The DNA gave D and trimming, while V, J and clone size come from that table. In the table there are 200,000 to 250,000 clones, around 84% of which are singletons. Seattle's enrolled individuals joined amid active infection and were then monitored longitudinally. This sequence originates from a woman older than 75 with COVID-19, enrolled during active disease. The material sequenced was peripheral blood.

The CDR3 DNA reads TGTGCCAGCAGTCCCGGGACAGGGGCAAGTACGAACACTGAAGCTTTCTTT. Translation: CASSPGTGASTNTEAFF. The J gene is TRBJ1-1, the V gene TRBV28; TRBD1 matches 10 bases. CDR3 length equals 17 residues. The V gene's germline CDR1 is MDHEN and CDR2 SYDVKM. V shed 5 bases, J shed 1 base, and the junction held 10 bases outside the gene matches.